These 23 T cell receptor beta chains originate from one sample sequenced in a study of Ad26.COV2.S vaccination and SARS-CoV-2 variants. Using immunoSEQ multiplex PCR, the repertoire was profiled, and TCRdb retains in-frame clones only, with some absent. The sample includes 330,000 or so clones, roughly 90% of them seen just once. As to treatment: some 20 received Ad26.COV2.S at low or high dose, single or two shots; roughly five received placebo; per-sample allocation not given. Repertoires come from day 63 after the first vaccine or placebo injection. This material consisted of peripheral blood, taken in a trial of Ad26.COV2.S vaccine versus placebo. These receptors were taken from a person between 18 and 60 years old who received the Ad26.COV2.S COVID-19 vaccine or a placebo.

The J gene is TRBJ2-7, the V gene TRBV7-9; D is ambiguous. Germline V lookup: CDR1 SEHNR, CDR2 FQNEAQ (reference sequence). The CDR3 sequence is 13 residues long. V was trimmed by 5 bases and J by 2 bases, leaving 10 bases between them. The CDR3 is CASSPPLTYEQYF. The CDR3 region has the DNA TGTGCCAGCAGCCCGCCCCTGACCTACGAGCAGTACTTC.

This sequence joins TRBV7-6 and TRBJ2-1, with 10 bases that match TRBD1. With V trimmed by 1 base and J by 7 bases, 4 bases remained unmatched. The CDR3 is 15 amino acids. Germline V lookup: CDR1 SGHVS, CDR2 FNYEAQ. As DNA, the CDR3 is TGTGCCAGCAGCTTAGGACAGGGGGCTGGTAATGAGCAGTTCTTC. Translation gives CASSLGQGAGNEQFF.

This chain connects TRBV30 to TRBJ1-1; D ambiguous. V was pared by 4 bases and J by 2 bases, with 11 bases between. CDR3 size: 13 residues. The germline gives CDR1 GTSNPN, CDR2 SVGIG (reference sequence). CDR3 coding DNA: TGTGCCTGGACCACGCGGGTAAACACTGAAGCTTTCTTT. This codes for CAWTTRVNTEAFF.

In DNA form, the CDR3 reads TGTGCCAGTAGCCGGGACAGACCCTACAATGAGCAGTTCTTC. It codes for CASSRDRPYNEQFF. This chain joins TRBV19 and TRBJ2-1, with 7 nucleotides matching TRBD1. CDR1 LNHDA and CDR2 SQIVND come from the germline V gene (reference sequence). V was pared by 6 bases and J by 2 bases, with 4 bases of the junction left unmatched. CDR3 size: 14 residues.

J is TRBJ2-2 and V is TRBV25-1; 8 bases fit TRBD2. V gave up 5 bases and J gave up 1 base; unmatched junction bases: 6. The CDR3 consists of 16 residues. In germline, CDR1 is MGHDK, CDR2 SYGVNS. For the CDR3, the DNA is TGTGCCAGCAGTCCCTTGCGGGGGGTGAACACCGGGGAGCTGTTTTTT. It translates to CASSPLRGVNTGELFF.

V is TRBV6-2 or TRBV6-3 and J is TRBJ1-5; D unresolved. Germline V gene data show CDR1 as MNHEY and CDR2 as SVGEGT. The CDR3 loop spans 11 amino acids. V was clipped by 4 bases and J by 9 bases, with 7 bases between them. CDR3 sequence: CASSWGGPQHF. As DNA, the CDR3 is TGTGCCAGCAGTTGGGGAGGGCCCCAGCATTTT.

As DNA, the CDR3 is TGTGCCAGCAGCTTAGGATACGGAAACACTGAAGCTTTCTTT. Encoded protein: CASSLGYGNTEAFF. The rearrangement links TRBV7-9 to TRBJ1-1; D gene ambiguous. Trimming left V 1 base short and J 2 bases short, with 8 bases between. This CDR3 spans 14 amino acids. Germline assignment: CDR1 SEHNR and CDR2 FQNEAQ (reference sequence).

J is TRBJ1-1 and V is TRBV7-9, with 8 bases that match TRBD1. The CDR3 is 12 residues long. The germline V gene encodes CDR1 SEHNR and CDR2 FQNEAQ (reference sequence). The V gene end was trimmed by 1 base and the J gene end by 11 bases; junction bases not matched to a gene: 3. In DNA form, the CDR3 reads TGTGCCAGCAGCTTAGTTTGGGACAGGGCTTTCTTT. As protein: CASSLVWDRAFF.

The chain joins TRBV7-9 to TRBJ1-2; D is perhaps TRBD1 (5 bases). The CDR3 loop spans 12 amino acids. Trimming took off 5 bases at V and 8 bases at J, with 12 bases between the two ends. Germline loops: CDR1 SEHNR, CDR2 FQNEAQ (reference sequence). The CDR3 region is CASSEGTGGYTF. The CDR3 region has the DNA TGTGCCAGCAGCGAGGGGACCGGCGGCTACACCTTC.

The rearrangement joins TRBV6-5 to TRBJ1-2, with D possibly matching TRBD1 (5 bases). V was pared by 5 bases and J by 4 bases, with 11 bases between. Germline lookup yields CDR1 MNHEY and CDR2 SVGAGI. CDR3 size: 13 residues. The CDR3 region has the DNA TGTGCCAGCAGTCCAATACAGGCCTATGGCTACACCTTC. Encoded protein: CASSPIQAYGYTF.

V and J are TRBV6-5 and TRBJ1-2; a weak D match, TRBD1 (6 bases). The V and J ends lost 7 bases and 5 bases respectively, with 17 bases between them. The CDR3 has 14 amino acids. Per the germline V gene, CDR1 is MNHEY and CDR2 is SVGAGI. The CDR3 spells CASTQGTGYYGYTF. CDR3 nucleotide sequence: TGTGCCAGCACCCAGGGGACGGGATATTATGGCTACACCTTC.

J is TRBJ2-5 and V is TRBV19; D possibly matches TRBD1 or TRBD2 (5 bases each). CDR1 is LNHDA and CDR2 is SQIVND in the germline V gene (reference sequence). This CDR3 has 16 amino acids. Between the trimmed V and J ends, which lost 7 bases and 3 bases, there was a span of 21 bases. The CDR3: CASTPGRGPIKETQYF. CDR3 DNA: TGTGCCAGTACCCCGGGAAGGGGCCCTATCAAAGAGACCCAGTACTTC.

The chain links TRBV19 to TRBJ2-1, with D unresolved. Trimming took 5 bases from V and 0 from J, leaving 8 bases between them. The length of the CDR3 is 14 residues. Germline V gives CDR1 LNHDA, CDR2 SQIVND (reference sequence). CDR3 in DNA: TGTGCCAGTAGTTCACGGAGCTCCTACAATGAGCAGTTCTTC. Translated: CASSSRSSYNEQFF.

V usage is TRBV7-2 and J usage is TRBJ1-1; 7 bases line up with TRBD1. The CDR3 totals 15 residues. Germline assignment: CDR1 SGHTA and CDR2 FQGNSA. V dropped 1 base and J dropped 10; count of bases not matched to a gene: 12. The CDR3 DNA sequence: TGTGCCAGCAGCTTAGAAAACAGGGGACGAGAGGGAGCTTTCTTT. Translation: CASSLENRGREGAFF.

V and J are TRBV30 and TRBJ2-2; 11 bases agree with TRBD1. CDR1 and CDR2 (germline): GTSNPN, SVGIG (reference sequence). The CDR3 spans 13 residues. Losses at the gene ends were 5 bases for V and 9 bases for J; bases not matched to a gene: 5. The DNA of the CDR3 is TGTGCCTGGGGGACAGGGGGTCATCGGGAGCTGTTTTTT. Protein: CAWGTGGHRELFF.

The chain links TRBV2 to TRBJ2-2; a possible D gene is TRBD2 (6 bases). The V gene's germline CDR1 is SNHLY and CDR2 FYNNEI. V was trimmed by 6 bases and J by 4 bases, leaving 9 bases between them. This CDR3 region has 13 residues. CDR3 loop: CASRGGGTGELFF. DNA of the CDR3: TGTGCCAGCAGGGGGGGTGGCACCGGGGAGCTGTTTTTT.

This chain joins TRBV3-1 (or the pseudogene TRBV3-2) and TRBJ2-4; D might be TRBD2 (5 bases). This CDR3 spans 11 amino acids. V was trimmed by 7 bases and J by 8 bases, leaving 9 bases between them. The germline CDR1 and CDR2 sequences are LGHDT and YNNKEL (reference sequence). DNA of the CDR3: TGTGCCAGCAAGGAGGCCGACATTCAGTACTTC. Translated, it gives CASKEADIQYF.

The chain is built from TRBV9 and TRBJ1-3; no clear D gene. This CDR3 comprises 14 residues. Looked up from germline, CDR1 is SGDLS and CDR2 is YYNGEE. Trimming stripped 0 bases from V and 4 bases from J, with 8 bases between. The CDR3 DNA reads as TGTGCCAGCAGCGTAGGCCAGCCCGGAAACACCATATATTTT. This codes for CASSVGQPGNTIYF.

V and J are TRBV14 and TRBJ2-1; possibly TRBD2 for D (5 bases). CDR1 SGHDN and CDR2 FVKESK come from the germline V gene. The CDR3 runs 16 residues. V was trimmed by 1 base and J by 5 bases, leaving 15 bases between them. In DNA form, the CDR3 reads TGTGCCAGCAGCCAAGTCAAATGGACTCGTAACAATGAGCAGTTCTTC. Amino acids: CASSQVKWTRNNEQFF. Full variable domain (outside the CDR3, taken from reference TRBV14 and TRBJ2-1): EAGVTQFPSHSVIEKGQTVTLRCDPISGHDNLYWYRRVMGKEIKFLLHFVKESKQDESGMPNNRFLAERTGGTYSTLKVQPAELEDSGVYFCASSQVKWTRNNEQFFGPGTRLTVL.

The CDR3 bases are TGTGCCAGCAGTTACTCTGTAACGGGGGAGCTGTTTTTT. This sequence encodes CASSYSVTGELFF. This rearrangement joins TRBV6-6 to TRBJ2-2; D call uncertain. Germline V gives CDR1 MNHNY, CDR2 SVGAGI (reference sequence). Trimming cost V 0 bases and J 8 bases, with 7 bases left between them. The CDR3 has 13 residues.

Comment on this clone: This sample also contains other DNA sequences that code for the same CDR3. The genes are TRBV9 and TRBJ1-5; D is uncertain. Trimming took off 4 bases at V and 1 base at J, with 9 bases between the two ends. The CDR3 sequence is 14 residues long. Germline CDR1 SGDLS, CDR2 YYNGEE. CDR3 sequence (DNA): TGTGCCAGCAGCCCCCCGGGGAGCAATCAGCCCCAGCATTTT. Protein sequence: CASSPPGSNQPQHF.

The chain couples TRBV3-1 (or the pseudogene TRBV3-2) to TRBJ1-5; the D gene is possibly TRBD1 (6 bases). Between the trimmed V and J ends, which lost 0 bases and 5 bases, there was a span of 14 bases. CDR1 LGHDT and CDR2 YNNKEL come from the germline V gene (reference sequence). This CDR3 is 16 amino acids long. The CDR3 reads CASSQDLTGVHQPQHF. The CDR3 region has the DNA TGTGCCAGCAGCCAAGATTTGACAGGAGTACATCAGCCCCAGCATTTT.

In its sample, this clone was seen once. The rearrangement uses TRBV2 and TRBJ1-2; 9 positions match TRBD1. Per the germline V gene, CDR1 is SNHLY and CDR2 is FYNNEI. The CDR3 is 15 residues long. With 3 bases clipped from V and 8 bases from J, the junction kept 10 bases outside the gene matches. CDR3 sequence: CASSDPGTGSSGYTF. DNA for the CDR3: TGTGCCAGCAGTGATCCCGGGACAGGGTCATCAGGCTACACCTTC.